This is a list of T cell receptor beta chains from one sample in a study of T cell responses to AZD1222 COVID-19 vaccine. The table came from immunoSEQ multiplex PCR; TCRdb's copy has only in-frame clones and leaves some out. Here the sample spans just over 90,000 clones, 80% to 90% being singletons. The specimen comprised peripheral blood, sampled 28 days after the second AZD1222 dose. These receptors all come from an adult who received the AZD1222 COVID-19 vaccine. The CDR3 runs from the conserved cysteine through the conserved F or W. The D gene is left open where the match is weak. Size values are once, few and many counts, or a class for expanded clones, and some rows have none.

v_gene,d_gene,j_gene,abundance,CDR3aa,CDR3nt
TRBV2,TRBD1,TRBJ1-1,.,CASSEEGQGFTEAFF,TGTGCCAGCAGTGAAGAGGGACAGGGGTTCACTGAAGCTTTCTTT
TRBV5-1,TRBD1,TRBJ1-1,.,CASSVLQGMGTEAFF,TGCGCCAGCAGCGTTCTACAGGGGATGGGCACTGAAGCTTTCTTT
TRBV15,.,TRBJ1-1,.,CATSRDREDSLNTEAFF,TGTGCCACCAGCAGAGACCGGGAGGACAGCCTCAACACTGAAGCTTTCTTT
TRBV30,TRBD1,TRBJ1-2,.,CAWSVPGGNSGYTF,TGTGCCTGGAGTGTACCAGGGGGCAATAGCGGCTACACCTTC
TRBV7-8,TRBD1,TRBJ2-7,.,CASSFDRGPYEQYF,TGTGCCAGCAGCTTTGACAGGGGCCCCTACGAGCAGTACTTC
TRBV2,.,TRBJ1-2,few,CASSGGGTYGYTF,TGTGCCAGCAGTGGTGGAGGGACCTATGGCTACACCTTC
TRBV20-1,TRBD2,TRBJ2-1,.,CSASGGLAGYNEQFF,TGCAGTGCTAGTGGTGGACTAGCGGGCTACAATGAGCAGTTCTTC
TRBV4-3,.,TRBJ1-4,once,CASSEGWGDREKLFF,TGCGCCAGCAGCGAAGGTTGGGGGGATAGGGAAAAACTGTTTTTT
TRBV19,.,TRBJ2-5,once,CASSPPPGTKETQYF,TGTGCCAGTAGTCCCCCCCCCGGGACCAAAGAGACCCAGTACTTC
TRBV19,.,TRBJ2-1,.,CASTAIAGVRSYNEQFF,TGTGCCAGTACCGCGATCGCCGGAGTGAGGTCCTACAATGAGCAGTTCTTC
TRBV6-5,TRBD2,TRBJ2-3,.,CASRETSGGPDTQYF,TGTGCCAGCAGGGAGACTAGCGGGGGGCCAGATACGCAGTATTTT
TRBV10-3,.,TRBJ1-1,.,CATTGSVTEAFF,TGTGCCACCACGGGTTCGGTCACTGAAGCTTTCTTT
TRBV30,.,TRBJ2-1,.,CAWAGLGDEQFF,TGTGCCTGGGCAGGACTTGGGGATGAGCAGTTCTTC
TRBV4-3,TRBD1,TRBJ1-2,once,CASSRTGGTNGYTF,TGCGCCAGCAGCCGGACAGGTGGGACTAATGGCTACACCTTC
TRBV5-1,TRBD2,TRBJ2-1,.,CASSLLAGELNEQFF,TGCGCCAGCAGCCTGCTAGCGGGAGAATTGAATGAGCAGTTCTTC
TRBV7-9,TRBD2,TRBJ2-1,.,CASTLVPSGRANEQFF,TGTGCCAGCACCCTAGTCCCTAGCGGGAGGGCCAATGAGCAGTTCTTC
TRBV6-5,.,TRBJ1-3,.,CASSYNRDGNTIYF,TGTGCCAGCAGTTACAATCGTGACGGAAACACCATATATTTT
TRBV19,.,TRBJ1-3,.,CASSGGVPGNTIYF,TGTGCCAGTAGTGGGGGAGTTCCTGGAAACACCATATATTTT
TRBV6-4,TRBD2,TRBJ2-1,.,CASSETAGGNNEQFF,TGTGCCAGCAGTGAAACAGCGGGGGGGAATAATGAGCAGTTCTTC
TRBV6-5,TRBD2,TRBJ2-7,.,CASSIGAGKGQYF,TGTGCCAGCAGTATCGGAGCGGGAAAGGGGCAGTACTTC
TRBV14,.,TRBJ2-7,.,CASSQDIATEQYF,TGTGCCAGCAGCCAAGATATCGCGACCGAGCAGTACTTC
TRBV5-6,.,TRBJ2-3,.,CASSLFGRGTDTQYF,TGTGCCAGCAGCTTGTTCGGCAGGGGCACAGATACGCAGTATTTT
TRBV27,.,TRBJ2-7,.,CASSRESAGGYEQYF,TGTGCCAGCAGTCGGGAATCGGCCGGGGGCTACGAGCAGTACTTC
TRBV28,TRBD2,TRBJ2-7,once,CASTPLAGGAREQYF,TGTGCCAGCACTCCCTTAGCGGGAGGAGCGAGGGAGCAGTACTTC
TRBV19,.,TRBJ2-3,.,CASSIQADTQYF,TGTGCCAGTAGTATACAGGCAGATACGCAGTATTTT
TRBV5-1,.,TRBJ1-2,.,CASSLEGGRGYTF,TGCGCCAGCAGTTTGGAAGGAGGACGGGGCTACACCTTC
TRBV7-2,.,TRBJ1-5,.,CASSLGRGSNQPQHF,TGTGCCAGCAGCTTAGGGCGAGGGAGCAATCAGCCCCAGCATTTT
TRBV13,TRBD1,TRBJ2-2,.,CASRISGTAKTGELFF,TGTGCCAGCAGAATCTCCGGGACAGCGAAAACCGGGGAGCTGTTTTTT
TRBV27,.,TRBJ2-2,.,CASSSRVSGVRTGELFF,TGTGCCAGCAGTTCGAGAGTATCGGGAGTCAGGACCGGGGAGCTGTTTTTT
TRBV9,.,TRBJ1-2,.,CASSVGSVPNYGYTF,TGTGCCAGCAGCGTAGGTTCAGTCCCTAACTATGGCTACACCTTC
TRBV29-1,.,TRBJ1-1,once,CSSSPQGLNTEAFF,TGCAGCTCCTCCCCACAAGGGTTGAACACTGAAGCTTTCTTT
TRBV6-2/TRBV6-3,.,TRBJ1-6,.,CASSYSDMPNSPLHF,TGTGCCAGCAGTTACTCGGACATGCCGAATTCACCCCTCCACTTT
TRBV6-5,.,TRBJ1-5,.,CASRDSRSNQPQHF,TGTGCCAGCAGGGACAGCAGAAGCAATCAGCCCCAGCATTTT
TRBV6-5,TRBD2,TRBJ2-5,.,CASSNGLAGGETQYF,TGTGCCAGCAGTAACGGACTAGCGGGAGGGGAGACCCAGTACTTC
TRBV18,TRBD1,TRBJ1-2,.,CASSPFGTGYGYTF,TGTGCCAGCTCACCTTTCGGGACAGGGTATGGCTACACCTTC
TRBV9,.,TRBJ1-3,.,CASSAASLGHTIYF,TGTGCCAGCAGCGCAGCGTCCTTGGGACACACCATATATTTT
TRBV21-1,.,TRBJ2-7,.,CASSTGLAGSYEQYF,TGTGCCAGCAGCACCGGACTAGCGGGGTCCTACGAGCAGTACTTC
TRBV19,.,TRBJ2-3,.,CASTPLGRGEDTQYF,TGTGCCAGTACTCCTTTGGGGAGAGGGGAGGATACGCAGTATTTT
TRBV2,.,TRBJ1-4,.,CASSESQGEKLFF,TGTGCCAGCAGTGAATCCCAAGGGGAAAAACTGTTTTTT
TRBV15,.,TRBJ1-4,.,CATSRVKQANNEKLFF,TGTGCCACCAGCAGGGTCAAACAGGCTAATAATGAAAAACTGTTTTTT
TRBV10-1,TRBD1,TRBJ1-5,once,CASDDRGLEPQHF,TGCGCCAGTGACGACAGGGGGCTGGAGCCCCAGCATTTT